The 18 T cell receptor beta chains given below trace back to one sample, sequenced in a study of identical twins. MiXCR, applied by TCRdb to the 5' RACE reads, yields one record per CDR3 protein. Among hundreds of thousands of distinct CDR3 sequences, roughly 18% were seen once, and the ten largest hold around 13%. Another study also made use of these data, one on T cells expressing NK-cell markers.

Input material: PBMCs. These receptors were obtained from a woman between 18 and 30 years old in good health.

This clonotype was picked up many times. The chain uses TRBV7-2 and TRBJ1-2; TRBD1 might be the D (6 bases). Germline assignment: CDR1 SGHTA and CDR2 FQGNSA. Trimming stripped 6 bases from V and 4 bases from J, with 9 bases between. This CDR3 has 12 amino acids. The CDR3 DNA sequence: TGTGCCAGCAGTGAACAGGGCTATGGCTACACCTTC. Encoded protein: CASSEQGYGYTF.

This clonotype was seen more than once but under ten times. This rearrangement joins TRBV29-1 to TRBJ1-2, with 10 bases lining up with TRBD1. CDR1 is SQVTM and CDR2 is ANQGSEA in the germline V gene. The length of the CDR3 is 16 residues. The trim removed 2 bases at V and 5 bases at J, leaving 11 bases unmatched. CDR3 sequence (DNA): TGCAGCGTTGAAAGCGGGACAGGGGACGTGTCTTATGGCTACACCTTC. Amino acids: CSVESGTGDVSYGYTF.

This rearrangement joins TRBV6-2 or TRBV6-3 to TRBJ1-1, with D hard to call. V was pared by 0 bases and J by 7 bases, with 15 bases between. CDR1 is MNHEY, CDR2 SVGEGT, per germline. This CDR3 is 15 amino acids long. CDR3 in amino acids: CASSYSLRQVHEAFF. The CDR3 bases are TGTGCCAGCAGTTACTCCCTTCGACAAGTCCATGAAGCTTTCTTT.

The rearrangement uses TRBV4-3 and TRBJ1-1; tentatively, D is TRBD1 (6 bases). This CDR3 has 15 amino acids. Germline lookup yields CDR1 LGHNA and CDR2 YSLEER. V lost 4 bases and J 4 bases, leaving 16 bases between the germline ends. The CDR3 loop is CASSPGDNRPTEAFF. As DNA, the CDR3 is TGCGCCAGCAGCCCGGGGGACAATCGGCCCACTGAAGCTTTCTTT.

The chain links TRBV5-1 to TRBJ2-1, with D possibly TRBD2 on 5 matching bases. V was pared by 3 bases and J by 10 bases, with 14 bases between. The CDR3 extends over 13 amino acids. The V gene's germline CDR1 is SGHRS and CDR2 YFSETQ. The CDR3 spells CASSWGRGKEQFF. The CDR3 region has the DNA TGCGCCAGCAGCTGGGGTCGGGGAAAGGAGCAGTTCTTC.

A few counts support this clonotype. The V call is TRBV25-1, the J call TRBJ1-2; 8 positions match TRBD1. CDR3 length: 15 amino acids. V gave up 3 bases and J gave up 4 bases; unmatched junction bases: 7. Germline assignment: CDR1 MGHDK and CDR2 SYGVNS. CDR3 in amino acids: CASSESQGAGYGYTF. The CDR3 DNA reads TGTGCCAGCAGTGAGTCTCAGGGGGCAGGCTATGGCTACACCTTC.

Only a few counts were recorded for this clonotype. The chain is built from TRBV3-1 and TRBJ2-7; 12 positions match TRBD2. This CDR3 contains 17 residues. The V gene end was trimmed by 0 bases and the J gene end by 3 bases; junction bases not matched to a gene: 6. Germline assignment: CDR1 LGHDT and CDR2 YNNKEL (reference sequence). The CDR3 DNA reads TGTGCCAGCAGCCAAGATCGGACTAGCGGGGAGTACTACGAGCAGTACTTC. It yields the protein CASSQDRTSGEYYEQYF.

V gene TRBV20-1 combines with J gene TRBJ2-3; D is possibly TRBD1 or TRBD2 (5 bases each). The germline V gene has CDR1 DFQATT and CDR2 SNEGSKA (reference sequence). Trimming took 3 bases from V and 3 from J, leaving 28 bases between them. The CDR3 is 19 residues long. This chain's CDR3 is CSASRLPRYPSDTTDTQYF. The CDR3 region has the DNA TGCAGTGCTAGTAGACTACCCAGATACCCATCGGACACGACAGATACGCAGTATTTT.

Notes on this clonotype: Since a much larger clone is just one base distant, this may be a read error. The genes are TRBV6-2 or TRBV6-3 and TRBJ2-1; D ambiguous. CDR1 and CDR2 from the germline V gene are MNHEY and SVGEGT. The CDR3 consists of 11 residues. CDR3 DNA: TGTGCCAGCAGTTACTACGATGAGCAGTTCTTC. This encodes CASSYYDEQFF.

The chain links TRBV6-5 to TRBJ2-2; D unresolved. V shed 1 base and J shed 4 bases, with 4 bases lying between them. This CDR3 spans 13 amino acids. Per the germline V gene, CDR1 is MNHEY and CDR2 is SVGAGI. DNA for the CDR3: TGTGCCAGCAGTTACTATATCACCGGGGAGCTGTTTTTT. Protein: CASSYYITGELFF.

This clonotype turned up a few times. The chain links TRBV24-1 to TRBJ1-2; no clear D. The CDR3 loop spans 13 amino acids. The germline CDR1 and CDR2 sequences are KGHDR and SFDVKD. The V and J ends lost 4 bases and 4 bases respectively, with 9 bases between them. The CDR3 DNA is TGTGCCACCAGTGACCATCTGGGCTATGGCTACACCTTC. It specifies CATSDHLGYGYTF.

The chain uses TRBV20-1 and TRBJ2-1, with D perhaps matching TRBD2 (5 bases). CDR3 size: 13 residues. Trimming left V 6 bases short and J 6 bases short, with 15 bases between. Germline V gene data show CDR1 as DFQATT and CDR2 as SNEGSKA (reference sequence). The CDR3 region has the DNA TGCAGTGCCACGAGACCTAGCAGCAATGAGCAGTTCTTC. It specifies CSATRPSSNEQFF.

The sample holds a few counts of this clonotype. This chain joins TRBV20-1 and TRBJ2-7; 7 nucleotides match TRBD1. With V trimmed by 1 base and J by 2 bases, 8 bases remained unmatched. This CDR3 has 15 residues. Germline V gene sequence: CDR1 DFQATT, CDR2 SNEGSKA (reference sequence). The CDR3 spells CSARATGQSTYEQYF. CDR3 bases: TGCAGTGCTAGAGCCACGGGACAGTCGACCTACGAGCAGTACTTC.

This clonotype was picked up a small number of times. The chain has TRBV12-3 or TRBV12-4 and TRBJ1-3; TRBD1 is a possible D gene (5 bases). The CDR3 loop spans 15 amino acids. Trimming shortened V by 7 bases and J by 4 bases, and 17 bases separated the two germline ends. The CDR3 region is CASIPGGSGGNTIYF. The CDR3 bases are TGTGCCAGCATCCCCGGGGGATCGGGAGGAAACACCATATATTTT.

Only a few counts were recorded for this clonotype. The gene calls are TRBV7-9 and TRBJ1-1; tentatively, D is TRBD1 (6 bases). V was cut by 3 bases and J by 1 base, with 12 bases left in between. CDR1 and CDR2 from the germline V gene are SEHNR and FQNEAQ (reference sequence). The CDR3 spans 15 residues. The CDR3 spells CASSLAQGGNTEAFF. CDR3 sequence (DNA): TGTGCCAGCAGCTTGGCCCAAGGGGGGAACACTGAAGCTTTCTTT.

In this sample, this clonotype turned up a few times. The gene calls are TRBV20-1 and TRBJ2-3; 8 positions match TRBD2. The J segment lost 6 bases and the V segment lost 3 bases, leaving 5 bases of the junction unmatched. The germline V gene encodes CDR1 DFQATT and CDR2 SNEGSKA (reference sequence). CDR3 length: 13 residues. The CDR3 reads CSARLAGLDTQYF. In DNA form, the CDR3 reads TGCAGTGCTAGGTTAGCGGGACTCGATACGCAGTATTTT.

This clonotype was counted between two and nine times. The chain couples TRBV7-6 to TRBJ2-7; 9 positions match TRBD2. The CDR3 sequence is 19 residues long. V shed 1 base, J shed 4 bases, and the junction held 17 bases outside the gene matches. Germline V gives CDR1 SGHVS, CDR2 FNYEAQ. DNA for the CDR3: TGTGCCAGCAGCTTAGTATCCCCCCTGGGTAGCGGGAGTGTATACGAGCAGTACTTC. Residues: CASSLVSPLGSGSVYEQYF.

This clonotype showed up just a few times. The rearrangement joins TRBV19 to TRBJ1-5, with D hard to call. Trimming cost V 7 bases and J 0 bases, with 10 bases left between them. CDR3 length equals 14 residues. Looked up from germline, CDR1 is LNHDA and CDR2 is SQIVND (reference sequence). DNA of the CDR3: TGTGCCAGTATGCCAGCTAATAGCAATCAGCCCCAGCATTTT. Protein sequence: CASMPANSNQPQHF.